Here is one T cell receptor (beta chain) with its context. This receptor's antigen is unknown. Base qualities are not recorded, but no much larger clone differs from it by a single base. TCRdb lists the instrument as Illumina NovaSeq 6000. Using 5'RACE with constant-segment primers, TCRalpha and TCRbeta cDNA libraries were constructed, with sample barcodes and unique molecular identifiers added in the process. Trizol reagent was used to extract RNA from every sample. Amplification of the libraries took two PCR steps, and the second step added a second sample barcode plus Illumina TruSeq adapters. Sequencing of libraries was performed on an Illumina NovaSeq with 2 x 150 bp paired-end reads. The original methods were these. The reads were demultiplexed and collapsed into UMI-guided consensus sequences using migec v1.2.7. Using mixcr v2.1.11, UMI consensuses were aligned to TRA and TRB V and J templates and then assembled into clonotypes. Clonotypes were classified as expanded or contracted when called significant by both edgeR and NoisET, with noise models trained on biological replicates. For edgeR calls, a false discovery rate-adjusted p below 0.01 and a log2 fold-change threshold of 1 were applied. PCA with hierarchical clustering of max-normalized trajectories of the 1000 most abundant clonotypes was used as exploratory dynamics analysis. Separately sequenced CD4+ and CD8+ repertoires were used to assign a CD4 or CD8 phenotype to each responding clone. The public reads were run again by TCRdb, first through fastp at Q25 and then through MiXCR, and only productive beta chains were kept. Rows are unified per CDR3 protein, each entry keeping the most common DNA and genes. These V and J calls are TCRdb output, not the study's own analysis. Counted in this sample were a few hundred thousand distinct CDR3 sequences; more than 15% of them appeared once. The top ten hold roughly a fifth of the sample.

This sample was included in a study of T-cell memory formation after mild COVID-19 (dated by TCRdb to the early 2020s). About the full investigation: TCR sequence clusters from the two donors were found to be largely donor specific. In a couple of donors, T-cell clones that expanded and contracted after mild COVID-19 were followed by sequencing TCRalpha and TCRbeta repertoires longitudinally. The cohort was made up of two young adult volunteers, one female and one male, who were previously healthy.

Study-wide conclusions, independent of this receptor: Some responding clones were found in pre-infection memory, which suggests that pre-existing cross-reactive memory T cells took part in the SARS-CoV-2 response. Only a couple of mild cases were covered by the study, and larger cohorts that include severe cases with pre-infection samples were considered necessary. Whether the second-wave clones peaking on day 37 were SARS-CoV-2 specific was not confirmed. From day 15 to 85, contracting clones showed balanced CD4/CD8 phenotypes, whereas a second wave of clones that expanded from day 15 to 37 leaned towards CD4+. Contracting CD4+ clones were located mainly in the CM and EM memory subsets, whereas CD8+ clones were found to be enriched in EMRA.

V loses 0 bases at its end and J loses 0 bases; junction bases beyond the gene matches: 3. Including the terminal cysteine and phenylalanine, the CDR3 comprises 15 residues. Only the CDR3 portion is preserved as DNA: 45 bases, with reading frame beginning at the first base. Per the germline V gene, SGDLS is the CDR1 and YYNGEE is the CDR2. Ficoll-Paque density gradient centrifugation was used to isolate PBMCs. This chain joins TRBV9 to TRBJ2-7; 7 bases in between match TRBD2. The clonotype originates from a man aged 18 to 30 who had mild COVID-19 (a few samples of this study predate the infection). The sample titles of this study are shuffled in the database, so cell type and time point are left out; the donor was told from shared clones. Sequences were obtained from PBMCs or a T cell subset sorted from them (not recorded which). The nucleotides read TGTGCCAGCAGCGTAGGTGGGGGGGACTCCTACGAGCAGTACTTC. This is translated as CASSVGGGDSYEQYF.